Below, one TCR beta chain is given with its context. Profiling relied on immunoSEQ multiplex PCR, and the TCRdb table lists in-frame clones only, not all of them. The sample carries 45,000 to 55,000 clones, around 81% recorded once. The sort gate was single viable CD3+CD4+CD8-CD45RO+ cells for memory CD4+ T cells. In germline, CDR1 is MNHEY, CDR2 SVGAGI. V lost 5 bases and J lost 6; bases outside the gene matches: 9. CDR3 length: 15 residues. These data originate in a study of memory CD4+ T cells and cytomegalovirus serostatus. The sample taken for sequencing was memory CD4+ T cells from blood. The chain carries TRBV6-5 and TRBJ2-1, with 8 nucleotides matching TRBD2. The clonotype originates from an adult in good health and CMV-seronegative. The CDR3 region has the DNA TGTGCCAGCAGTCCCGACTTAGGGACTAGCAATGAGCAGTTCTTC. Amino acid sequence: CASSPDLGTSNEQFF.